A single sample is the source of the 11 T cell receptor beta chains below, sequenced in a study of regulatory T cells in long-lasting Graves disease. Noted time point: newly diagnosed GD, antithyroid drugs for less than 3 months. The TCR library was prepared using RNA isolated from PBMCs. The authors built TCR beta libraries using iRepertoire HTBI primers and Arm-PCR of CDR3 regions. From the multiplex PCR reads, TCRdb called clonotypes with MiXCR, one entry per CDR3 protein. The table lists around 250,000 distinct CDR3 sequences, more than 15% of them singletons, with 13% to 15% in the top ten. In addition, the sample was reused for a study of T cells in Graves' hyperthyroidism and ophthalmopathy.

Sequenced material: peripheral blood mononuclear cells (PBMCs), taken at new diagnosis, from a patient treated with antithyroid drugs. Receptors originate from a woman aged 25 to 45 with Graves disease.

This clonotype showed up many times. The gene calls are TRBV6-1 and TRBJ1-3; D uncertain. The CDR3 spans 16 residues. The V end lost 6 bases, the J end lost 0 bases, and 15 bases lay between the germline ends. Germline CDR1 reads MNHNS; CDR2 reads SASEGT. CDR3 sequence reads: CASSDGRLSSGNTIYF. The CDR3 bases are TGTGCCAGCAGCGACGGACGGCTCAGCTCTGGAAACACCATATATTTT.

This clonotype appeared a single time. The chain is built from TRBV6-6 and TRBJ1-5; D ambiguous. From germline, CDR1 is MNHNY and CDR2 SVGAGI (reference sequence). The CDR3 is 13 amino acids. Trimming took off 0 bases at V and 5 bases at J, with 5 bases between the two ends. CDR3 in DNA: TGTGCCAGCAGTTACTCGGGGTATCAGCCCCAGCATTTT. This gives the protein CASSYSGYQPQHF.

Many counts were recorded for this clonotype. The genes are TRBV3-1 and TRBJ2-5; D perhaps matches TRBD2 (6 bases). Trimming left V 1 base short and J 4 bases short, with 10 bases between. Germline assignment: CDR1 LGHDT and CDR2 YNNKEL (reference sequence). The CDR3 contains 14 residues. The CDR3 DNA follows: TGTGCCAGCAGCCAAGTTGTGGGAGGAGAGACCCAGTACTTC. Encoded protein: CASSQVVGGETQYF.

The table lists this clonotype with many counts. The chain combines TRBV18 with TRBJ2-2, with unresolved D. This CDR3 spans 15 amino acids. V was cut by 3 bases and J by 3 bases, with 11 bases left in between. Per the germline V gene, CDR1 is KGHSH and CDR2 is LQKENI. Written as DNA, the CDR3 is TGTGCCAGCTCACCCGTCTCTACCTACACCGGGGAGCTGTTTTTT. This encodes CASSPVSTYTGELFF.

There are many counts of this clonotype. The rearrangement joins TRBV20-1 to TRBJ1-5; TRBD1 is a possible D gene (5 bases). The CDR3 is made up of 14 amino acids. The germline gives CDR1 DFQATT, CDR2 SNEGSKA (reference sequence). V was shortened by 6 bases and J by 0 bases, with 12 bases between the two germline ends. CDR3 in amino acids: CSARDGLSNQPQHF. The CDR3 region has the DNA TGCAGTGCCAGGGACGGTCTTAGCAATCAGCCCCAGCATTTT.

This clonotype was recorded many times. This chain joins TRBV12-3 or TRBV12-4 and TRBJ1-1; D not certain. Trimming left V 7 bases short and J 1 base short, with 4 bases between. This CDR3 contains 11 residues. This CDR3 reads CASIKNTEAFF. CDR3 DNA: TGTGCCAGCATCAAGAACACTGAAGCTTTCTTT.

Many counts were recorded for this clonotype. Relative to the germline gene, one junction end is altered; a read error may explain this. V is TRBV5-1 and J is TRBJ2-1, with 11 nucleotides matching TRBD2. The CDR3 sequence is 15 residues long. In germline, CDR1 is SGHRS, CDR2 YFSETQ. CDR3 sequence (DNA): TGTGCCAGCAGCCCCGTAGCGGGGGGGACCAATGAGCAGTTCTTC. Translation gives CASSPVAGGTNEQFF.

This clonotype was found many times. The rearrangement links TRBV20-1 to TRBJ1-2; D gene ambiguous. The CDR3 length is 12 residues. Trimming took off 1 base at V and 6 bases at J, with 9 bases between the two ends. Per the germline V gene, CDR1 is DFQATT and CDR2 is SNEGSKA (reference sequence). The CDR3 loop is CSARVALDGYTF. The CDR3 bases are TGCAGTGCTAGAGTGGCGTTGGATGGCTACACCTTC.

This clonotype appeared a few times. This may stem from a read error, because a much larger clone lies one nucleotide away. This rearrangement joins TRBV20-1 to TRBJ2-7; TRBD1 or TRBD2 may be the D gene (6 bases each). The CDR3 consists of 16 residues. CDR1 is DFQATT and CDR2 is SNEGSKA in the germline V gene (reference sequence). V dropped 3 bases and J dropped 3 bases, with 21 bases sitting between them. CDR3 region: CSARASVGGINYEQYF. CDR3 DNA sequence: TGCAGTGCTAGGGCCTCAGTAGGGGGGATCAACTACGAGCAGTACTTC.

This clonotype appeared many times. V gene TRBV24-1 combines with J gene TRBJ2-5; 14 bases match TRBD2. Per the germline V gene, CDR1 is KGHDR and CDR2 is SFDVKD. The junction had 3 bases not matched to a gene; V was cut back by 3 bases and J by 4 bases. The CDR3 covers 16 residues. Here the CDR3 DNA reads TGTGCCACCAGTGATCCTGGACTAGCGGGGGGAGAGACCCAGTACTTC. Its protein product is CATSDPGLAGGETQYF.

This clonotype was observed many times. The V call is TRBV24-1, the J call TRBJ2-3; no clear D. This CDR3 comprises 15 residues. From germline, CDR1 is KGHDR and CDR2 SFDVKD. With 3 bases removed from V and 6 bases from J, the gap between germline ends came to 15 bases. CDR3 in amino acids: CATSDKDPYRDTQYF. DNA for the CDR3: TGTGCCACCAGTGATAAGGACCCCTATCGGGATACGCAGTATTTT.